One and the same sample provided the 18 T cell receptor beta chains below, sequenced in a study of long-term antiretroviral therapy in people with HIV. The libraries were made with immunoSEQ v3.0 at survey level. TCRdb keeps only in-frame clones here, not all; method: immunoSEQ multiplex PCR. The sample lists around 6,500 clones; almost 75% were seen once. The specimen comprised unsorted PBMCs, sampled 0.2 years after starting antiretroviral therapy. The receptor source for this set is a man between 35 and 55 years old with HIV.

This clone was counted only a few times. This chain links TRBV25-1 with TRBJ1-6; 9 nucleotides agree with TRBD1. The CDR3 extends over 14 amino acids. Per the germline V gene, CDR1 is MGHDK and CDR2 is SYGVNS. Germline trimming cut 4 bases from V and 7 bases from J; bases unmatched to any gene: 2. CDR3 sequence (DNA): TGTGCCAGCAGTGGGGACAGGGAGAATTCACCCCTCCACTTT. Translation gives CASSGDRENSPLHF.

This clone has a handful of counts. CDR3 protein: CASSMDRSGYEQYF. CDR3 coding DNA: TGTGCCAGCAGTATGGACAGGTCCGGCTACGAGCAGTACTTC. The chain couples TRBV6-1 to TRBJ2-7; 7 nucleotides match TRBD1. With V trimmed by 5 bases and J by 3 bases, 7 bases remained unmatched. CDR3 length: 14 amino acids. The V gene's germline CDR1 is MNHNS and CDR2 SASEGT.

This clone ranks as medium-sized. The V and J genes are TRBV10-2 and TRBJ2-7; possible D gene TRBD1, 5 bases. Germline CDR1 and CDR2: WSHSY and SAAADI. The CDR3 spans 13 residues. Trimming cost V 5 bases and J 0 bases, with 8 bases left between them. The DNA of the CDR3 is TGCGCCAGCAGTAAGGGGATCTCCTACGAGCAGTACTTC. It codes for CASSKGISYEQYF.

As to this clone: The germline gene is not matched at one end of the junction; a read error may be the cause. J is TRBJ1-2 and V is TRBV5-3; D perhaps matches TRBD1 (5 bases). TRBV5-3 falls under the ORF class, with uncertain function. The CDR3 is 15 residues long. DNA for the CDR3: TGTGCCAGCAGCTTGGGTGCAGGGAGTAACTATGGCTACACCTTC. Its protein product is CASSLGAGSNYGYTF.

The J gene is TRBJ2-7, the V gene TRBV5-8, with D tentatively TRBD1 (5 bases). This CDR3 has 15 amino acids. Germline CDR1 reads SGHTS; CDR2 reads YDEGEE. The V and J ends lost 1 base and 4 bases respectively, with 15 bases between them. CDR3 sequence: CASSLFPGSGYEQYF. DNA for the CDR3: TGTGCCAGCAGCTTGTTTCCAGGGTCAGGGTACGAGCAGTACTTC.

CDR3 sequence: CASSSIRPLEGTDTQYF. The CDR3 nucleotides are TGTGCCAGCAGCTCAATCCGGCCTCTTGAGGGGACAGATACGCAGTATTTT. V and J are TRBV11-2 and TRBJ2-3; D possibly uses TRBD1 or TRBD2 (5 bases each). Germline lookup yields CDR1 SGHAT and CDR2 FQNNGV. V was cut by 4 bases and J by 3 bases, with 20 bases left in between. The CDR3 is 17 amino acids.

This sequence joins TRBV7-9 and TRBJ2-5; a weak D match, TRBD1 (7 bases). The J call may be wrong; the DNA end is better matched by TRBJ2-7. CDR1 and CDR2 from the germline V gene are SEHNR and FQNEAQ (reference sequence). The CDR3 covers 16 residues. CDR3 bases: TGTGCCAGCAGCTTAGAGGGGGGACAGCGACCCTACGAGCAGTACTTC. Amino acids: CASSLEGGQRPYEQYF.

A few counts support this clone. The V call is TRBV4-1, the J call TRBJ2-2; maybe TRBD1 (6 bases). V lost 9 bases and J lost 4, with 12 bases in between. The CDR3 is 13 amino acids. CDR1 is MGHRA, CDR2 YSYEKL, per germline. In DNA, the CDR3 is TGCGCCAGTACAGGGTTAGGCACCGGGGAGCTGTTTTTT. It is translated as CASTGLGTGELFF.

The chain recombines TRBV5-1 with TRBJ2-5, with D unclear. Germline values: CDR1 SGHRS, CDR2 YFSETQ. The ends were cut back, 4 bases at V and 9 bases at J, with 28 bases in the middle. There are 17 residues in the CDR3. The CDR3 loop is CASSQPLDPVRGDPQYF. The CDR3 coding sequence is TGCGCCAGCAGCCAACCGTTAGACCCAGTACGTGGCGACCCCCAGTACTTC.

This clone was recorded a few times. This chain uses TRBV5-1 with TRBJ2-7; 12 bases fit TRBD2. Per germline, CDR1 SGHRS and CDR2 YFSETQ. V shed 4 bases, J shed 5 bases, and the junction held 13 bases outside the gene matches. The CDR3 spans 17 residues. This CDR3 is CASSQHWTSGVVDEQYF. The CDR3 DNA sequence: TGCGCCAGCAGCCAACATTGGACTAGCGGGGTAGTCGACGAGCAGTACTTC. Combining the CDR3 with reference TRBV5-1 and TRBJ2-7 gives the whole variable domain KAGVTQTPRYLIKTRGQQVTLSCSPISGHRSVSWYQQTPGQGLQFLFEYFSETQRNKGNFPGRFSGRQFSNSRSEMNVSTLELGDSALYLCASSQHWTSGVVDEQYFGPGTRLTVT.

The V call is TRBV2, the J call TRBJ1-1, with 7 bases lining up with TRBD1. The V and J ends lost 8 bases and 10 bases, in that order; junction bases with no gene match: 13. There are 13 residues in the CDR3. The V gene's germline CDR1 is SNHLY and CDR2 FYNNEI. CDR3 sequence reads: CASEGQAFFGAFF. The DNA for the CDR3 is TGTGCCAGCGAAGGACAGGCCTTCTTTGGAGCTTTCTTT. The full variable domain, rest sourced from reference TRBV2 and TRBJ1-1, is EPEVTQTPSHQVTQMGQEVILRCVPISNHLYFYWYRQILGQKVEFLVSFYNNEISEKSEIFDDQFSVERPDGSNFTLKIRSTKLEDSAMYFCASEGQAFFGAFFGQGTRLTVV.

This clone was picked up one time. CDR3 amino acids: CASIRTGDKLYGYTF. The CDR3 nucleotides read TGTGCCAGTATTCGGACAGGCGACAAGCTCTATGGCTACACCTTC. The chain recombines TRBV19 with TRBJ1-2; 7 nucleotides agree with TRBD1. The CDR3 sequence is 15 residues long. V dropped 7 bases and J dropped 4; count of bases not matched to a gene: 12. Germline CDR1 and CDR2: LNHDA and SQIVND (reference sequence). The whole variable domain, filled in from reference TRBV19 and TRBJ1-2, reads DGGITQSPKYLFRKEGQNVTLSCEQNLNHDAMYWYRQDPGQGLRLIYYSQIVNDFQKGDIAEGYSVSREKKESFPLTVTSAQKNPTAFYLCASIRTGDKLYGYTFGSGTRLTVV.

The sample holds a few counts of this clone. This chain uses TRBV19 with TRBJ1-2; TRBD1 might be the D (5 bases). This CDR3 is built from 13 residues. The germline V and J ends were trimmed by 8 bases and 3 bases, with 13 bases remaining between them. Germline V gene data show CDR1 as LNHDA and CDR2 as SQIVND (reference sequence). The CDR3 is CASLRGGDYGYTF. The CDR3 DNA reads TGTGCCAGTCTACGTGGGGGAGACTATGGCTACACCTTC.

This chain uses TRBV6-1 with TRBJ1-2; D uncertain. V lost 6 bases, J lost 2 bases, and 16 bases lay in between. Germline-derived CDR1 and CDR2 are MNHNS and SASEGT. This CDR3 spans 15 amino acids. CDR3 sequence reads: CASSMGDGRNYGYTF. CDR3 DNA sequence: TGTGCCAGCAGCATGGGAGACGGTCGCAACTATGGCTACACCTTC.

The rearrangement joins TRBV5-1 to TRBJ1-2; D call uncertain. The CDR3 sequence is 13 residues long. The germline V gene encodes CDR1 SGHRS and CDR2 YFSETQ. V shed 0 bases and J shed 2 bases, with 5 bases lying between them. CDR3 coding DNA: TGCGCCAGCAGCTTGGAGATCAACTATGGCTACACCTTC. It codes for CASSLEINYGYTF.

About this clone itself: The junction does not match germline at one end; this may be a read error. V usage is TRBV10-3 and J usage is TRBJ2-7, with 13 bases lining up with TRBD2. The length of the CDR3 is 15 residues. CDR1 ENHRY and CDR2 SYGVKD come from the germline V gene. The chain's CDR3 is CASSLGTSGDYEQYF. CDR3 coding DNA: TGTGCCAGCAGTTTAGGGACTAGCGGGGACTACGAGCAGTACTTC.

The chain couples TRBV18 to TRBJ1-6; D uncertain. Germline CDR1 reads KGHSH; CDR2 reads LQKENI. Between the trimmed V and J ends, which lost 1 base and 7 bases, there was a span of 11 bases. The CDR3 has 15 amino acids. This CDR3 reads CASSPQTGWNSPLHF. The DNA of the CDR3 is TGTGCCAGCTCACCACAGACGGGGTGGAATTCACCCCTCCACTTT.

V usage is TRBV5-1 and J usage is TRBJ1-6; tentative D call: TRBD1 (6 bases). V dropped 1 base and J dropped 9 bases, with 14 bases sitting between them. The CDR3 has 15 residues. The germline V gene has CDR1 SGHRS and CDR2 YFSETQ. CDR3 region: CASSLFQGLISPLHF. In DNA, the CDR3 is TGCGCCAGCAGCTTGTTTCAGGGGTTGATTTCACCCCTCCACTTT.